Sequencing of this T cell receptor beta chain was carried out in a study of vaccination effects on CD4 cells after COVID-19. Study-level points and caveats: Missing from the study were early post-infection timepoints, and its convalescent patients were few.

Ahead of sequencing, the ViraFEST assay grew antigen-specific CD4+ T cells using viral peptide pools. Following 10 days of culture, CD4+ T cells were isolated. It was two doses of either the BNT162b2 or mRNA-1273 vaccine that participants received. Vaccine recipients had no previous SARS-CoV-2 infection; their nucleocapsid antibodies were negative. As concerns this clone: The antigen is unknown.

Method: immunoSEQ multiplex PCR; TCRdb's copy keeps in-frame clones and lacks some. Here the sample spans tens of thousands of clones, around 86% being singletons. Sample: CD4+ T cells from PBMCs cultured with SARS-CoV-2 spike peptides, taken after COVID-19 vaccination. This sequence was found in a human donor who received a COVID-19 vaccine. Some clones in this sample may be carry-over from other donors' samples.

The CDR3 loop reads CASSESQGATNEKLFF. CDR3 sequence (DNA): TGCGCCAGCAGTGAGTCTCAGGGGGCAACTAATGAAAAACTGTTTTTT. The rearrangement links TRBV10-2 to TRBJ1-4; 7 bases are a match to TRBD1. The CDR3 extends over 16 amino acids. Germline CDR1 and CDR2: WSHSY and SAAADI. V lost 0 bases and J lost 0; bases outside the gene matches: 1.